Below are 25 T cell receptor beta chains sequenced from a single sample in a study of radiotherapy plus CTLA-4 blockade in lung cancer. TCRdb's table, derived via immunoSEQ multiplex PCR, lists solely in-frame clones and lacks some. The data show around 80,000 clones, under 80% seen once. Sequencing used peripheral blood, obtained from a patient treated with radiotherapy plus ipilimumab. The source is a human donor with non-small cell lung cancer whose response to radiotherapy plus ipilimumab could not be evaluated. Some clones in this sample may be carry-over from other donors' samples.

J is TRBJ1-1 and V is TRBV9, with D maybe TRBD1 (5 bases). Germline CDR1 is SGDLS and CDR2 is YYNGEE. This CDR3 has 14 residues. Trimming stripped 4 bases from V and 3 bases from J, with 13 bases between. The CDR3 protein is CASSPDSLHTEAFF. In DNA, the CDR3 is TGTGCCAGCAGCCCAGACAGCCTACACACTGAAGCTTTCTTT.

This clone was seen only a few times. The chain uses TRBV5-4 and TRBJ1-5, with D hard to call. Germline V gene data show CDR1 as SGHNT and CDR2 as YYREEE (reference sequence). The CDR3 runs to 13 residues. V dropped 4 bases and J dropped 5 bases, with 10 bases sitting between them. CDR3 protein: CASSPERDQPQHF. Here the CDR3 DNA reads TGTGCCAGCAGCCCGGAACGGGATCAGCCCCAGCATTTT.

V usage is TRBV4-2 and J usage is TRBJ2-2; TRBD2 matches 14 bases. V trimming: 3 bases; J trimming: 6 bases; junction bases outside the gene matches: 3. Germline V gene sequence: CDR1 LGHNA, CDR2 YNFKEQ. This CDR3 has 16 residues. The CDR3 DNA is TGTGCCAGCAGCCAGACTAGCGGGGGGGCCGCCGGGGAGCTGTTTTTT. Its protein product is CASSQTSGGAAGELFF.

CDR3 DNA: TGTGCCAGCACCCCCCTTGGCGGGGGTACGCAGTATTTT. This codes for CASTPLGGGTQYF. The chain recombines TRBV28 with TRBJ2-3; 7 nucleotides line up with TRBD2. The CDR3 has 13 amino acids. V lost 7 bases, J lost 8 bases, and 9 bases stayed unmatched. Germline V CDR1 and CDR2: MDHEN, SYDVKM.

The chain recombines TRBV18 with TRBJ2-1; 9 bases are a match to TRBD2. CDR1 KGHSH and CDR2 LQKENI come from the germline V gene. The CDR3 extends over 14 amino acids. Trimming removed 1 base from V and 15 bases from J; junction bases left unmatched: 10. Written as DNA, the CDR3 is TGTGCCAGCTCACCACTTGAACTAGCGGGTCAGGGGTTCTTC. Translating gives CASSPLELAGQGFF.

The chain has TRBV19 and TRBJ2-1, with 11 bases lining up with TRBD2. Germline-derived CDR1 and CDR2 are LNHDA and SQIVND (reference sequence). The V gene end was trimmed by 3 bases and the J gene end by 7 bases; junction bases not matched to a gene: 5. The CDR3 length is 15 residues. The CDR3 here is CASSIVAGGSNEQFF. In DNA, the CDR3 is TGTGCCAGTAGTATTGTAGCGGGGGGGTCTAATGAGCAGTTCTTC.

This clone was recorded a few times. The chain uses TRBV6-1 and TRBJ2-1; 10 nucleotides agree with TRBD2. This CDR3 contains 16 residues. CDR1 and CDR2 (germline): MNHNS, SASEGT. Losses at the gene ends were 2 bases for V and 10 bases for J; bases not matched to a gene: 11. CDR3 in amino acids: CASSEPQRGGPREQFF. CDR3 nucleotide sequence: TGTGCCAGCAGTGAACCCCAGCGGGGGGGCCCCCGGGAGCAGTTCTTC.

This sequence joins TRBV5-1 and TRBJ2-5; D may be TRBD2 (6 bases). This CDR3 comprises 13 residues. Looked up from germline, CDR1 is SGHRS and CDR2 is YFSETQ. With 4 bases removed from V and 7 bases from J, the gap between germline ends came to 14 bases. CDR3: CASSPEGGATQYF. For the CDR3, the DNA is TGCGCCAGCAGCCCGGAGGGAGGTGCGACCCAGTACTTC.

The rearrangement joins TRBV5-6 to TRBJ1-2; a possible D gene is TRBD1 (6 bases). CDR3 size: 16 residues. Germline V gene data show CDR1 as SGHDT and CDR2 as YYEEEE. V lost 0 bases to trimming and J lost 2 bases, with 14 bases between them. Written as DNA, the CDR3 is TGTGCCAGCAGCTTGGGGGGGGGCAGAGGAAACTATGGCTACACCTTC. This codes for CASSLGGGRGNYGYTF.

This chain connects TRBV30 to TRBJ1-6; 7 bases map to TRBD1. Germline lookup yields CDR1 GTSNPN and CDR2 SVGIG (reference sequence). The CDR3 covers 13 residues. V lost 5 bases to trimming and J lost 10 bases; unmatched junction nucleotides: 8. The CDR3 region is CAWGDSLGSPLHF. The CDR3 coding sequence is TGTGCCTGGGGGGACAGCTTGGGGTCACCCCTCCACTTT.

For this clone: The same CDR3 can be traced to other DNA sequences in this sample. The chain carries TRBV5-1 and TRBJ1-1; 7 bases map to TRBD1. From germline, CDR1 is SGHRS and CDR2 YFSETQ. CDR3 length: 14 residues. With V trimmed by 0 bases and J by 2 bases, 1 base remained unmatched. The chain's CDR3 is CASSLGTGNTEAFF. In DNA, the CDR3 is TGCGCCAGCAGCTTGGGGACAGGCAACACTGAAGCTTTCTTT.

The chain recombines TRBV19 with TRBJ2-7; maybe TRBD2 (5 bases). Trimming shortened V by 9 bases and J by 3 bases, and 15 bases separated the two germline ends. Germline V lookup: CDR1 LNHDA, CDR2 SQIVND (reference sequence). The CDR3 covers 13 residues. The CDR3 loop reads CASSGEGVYEQYF. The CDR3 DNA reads TGTGCCAGCAGTGGCGAGGGTGTCTACGAGCAGTACTTC.

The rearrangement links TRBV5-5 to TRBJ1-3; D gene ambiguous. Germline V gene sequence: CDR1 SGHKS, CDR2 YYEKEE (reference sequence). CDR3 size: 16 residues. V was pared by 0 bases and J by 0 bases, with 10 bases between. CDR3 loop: CASSLGPGSSGNTIYF. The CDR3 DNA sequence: TGTGCCAGCAGCTTGGGTCCCGGGAGCTCTGGAAACACCATATATTTT.

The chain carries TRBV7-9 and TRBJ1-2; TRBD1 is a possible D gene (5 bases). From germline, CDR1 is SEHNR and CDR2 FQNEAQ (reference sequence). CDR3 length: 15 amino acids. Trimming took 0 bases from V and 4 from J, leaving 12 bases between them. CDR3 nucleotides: TGTGCCAGCAGCTTAGCGGGGGAGGGGATCTATGGCTACACCTTC. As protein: CASSLAGEGIYGYTF.

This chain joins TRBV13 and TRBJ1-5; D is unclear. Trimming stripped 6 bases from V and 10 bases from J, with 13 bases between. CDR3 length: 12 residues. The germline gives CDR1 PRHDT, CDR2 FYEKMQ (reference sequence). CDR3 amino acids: CASSSPLGPQHF. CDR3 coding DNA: TGTGCCAGCAGTAGTCCCCTGGGCCCCCAGCATTTT.

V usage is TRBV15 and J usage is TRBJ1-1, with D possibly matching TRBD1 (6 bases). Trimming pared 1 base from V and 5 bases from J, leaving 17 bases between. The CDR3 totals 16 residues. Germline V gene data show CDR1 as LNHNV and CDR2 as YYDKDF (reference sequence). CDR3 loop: CATSRAGGAGKTEAFF. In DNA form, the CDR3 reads TGTGCCACCAGCAGAGCCGGGGGGGCAGGGAAGACTGAAGCTTTCTTT.

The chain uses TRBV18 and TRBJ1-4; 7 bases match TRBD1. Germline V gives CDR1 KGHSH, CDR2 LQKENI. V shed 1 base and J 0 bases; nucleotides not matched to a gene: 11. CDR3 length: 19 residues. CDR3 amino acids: CASSPQGAVVYATNEKLFF. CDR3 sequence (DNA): TGTGCCAGCTCACCACAGGGGGCGGTTGTTTATGCAACTAATGAAAAACTGTTTTTT.

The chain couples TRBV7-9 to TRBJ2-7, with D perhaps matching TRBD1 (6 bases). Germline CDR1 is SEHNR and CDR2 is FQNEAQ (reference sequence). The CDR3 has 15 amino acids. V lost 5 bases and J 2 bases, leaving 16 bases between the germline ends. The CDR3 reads CASSPSGHNTYEQYF. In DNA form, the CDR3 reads TGTGCCAGCAGCCCCTCGGGACACAATACCTACGAGCAGTACTTC. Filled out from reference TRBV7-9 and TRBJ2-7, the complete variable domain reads DTGVSQNPRHKITKRGQNVTFRCDPISEHNRLYWYRQTLGQGPEFLTYFQNEAQLEKSRLLSDRFSAERPKGSFSTLEIQRTEQGDSAMYLCASSPSGHNTYEQYFGPGTRLTVT.

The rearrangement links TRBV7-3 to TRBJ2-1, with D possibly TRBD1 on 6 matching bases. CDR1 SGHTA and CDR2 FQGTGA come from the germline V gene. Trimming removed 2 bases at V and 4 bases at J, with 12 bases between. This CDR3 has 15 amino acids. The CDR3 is CASSLQGHGYNEQFF. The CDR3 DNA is TGTGCCAGCAGCTTACAGGGGCATGGGTACAATGAGCAGTTCTTC. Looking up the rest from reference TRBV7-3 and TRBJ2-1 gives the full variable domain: GAGVSQTPSNKVTEKGKYVELRCDPISGHTALYWYRQSLGQGPEFLIYFQGTGAADDSGLPNDRFFAVRPEGSVSTLKIQRTERGDSAVYLCASSLQGHGYNEQFFGPGTRLTVL.

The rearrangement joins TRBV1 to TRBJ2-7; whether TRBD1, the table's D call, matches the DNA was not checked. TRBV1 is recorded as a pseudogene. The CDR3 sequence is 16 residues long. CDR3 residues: CTSSLDTGQVSYEQYF. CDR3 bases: TGCACCAGCAGCTTAGATACTGGACAGGTTTCCTACGAGCAGTACTTC.

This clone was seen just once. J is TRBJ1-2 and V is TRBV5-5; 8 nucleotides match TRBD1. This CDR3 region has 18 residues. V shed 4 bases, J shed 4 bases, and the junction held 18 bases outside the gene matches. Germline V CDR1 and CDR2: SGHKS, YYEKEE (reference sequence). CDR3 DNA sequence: TGTGCCAGCAGCCCTGGGTTTACAGGGGGAAGTAGTAGCTATGGCTACACCTTC. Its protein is CASSPGFTGGSSSYGYTF.

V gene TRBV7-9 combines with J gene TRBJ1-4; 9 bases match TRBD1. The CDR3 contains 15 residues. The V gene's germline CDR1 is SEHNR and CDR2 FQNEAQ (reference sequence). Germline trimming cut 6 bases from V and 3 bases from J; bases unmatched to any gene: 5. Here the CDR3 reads CASSLQGASNEKLFF. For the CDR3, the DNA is TGTGCCAGCAGTTTACAGGGGGCGTCTAATGAAAAACTGTTTTTT.

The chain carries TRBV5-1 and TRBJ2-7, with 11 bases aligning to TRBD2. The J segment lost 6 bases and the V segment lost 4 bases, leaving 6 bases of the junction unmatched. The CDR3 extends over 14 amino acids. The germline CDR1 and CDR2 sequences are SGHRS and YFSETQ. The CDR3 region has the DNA TGCGCCAGCAGCCCATCCGGGACTAGCGGCGAGCAGTACTTC. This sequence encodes CASSPSGTSGEQYF.

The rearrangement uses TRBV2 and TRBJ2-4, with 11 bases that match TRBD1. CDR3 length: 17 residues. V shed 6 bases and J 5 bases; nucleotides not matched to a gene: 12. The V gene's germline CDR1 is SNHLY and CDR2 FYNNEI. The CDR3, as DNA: TGTGCCAGCAGAAGGATATGGGGACAGGGGGAAGAAAACATTCAGTACTTC. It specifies CASRRIWGQGEENIQYF.

DNA for the CDR3: TGTGCCATCAGTGAGTCGAGACAGGGGGCCTACGAGCAGTACTTC. Amino acid sequence: CAISESRQGAYEQYF. This chain links TRBV10-3 with TRBJ2-7, with TRBD1 identical over 9 bases. This CDR3 region has 15 residues. Per the germline V gene, CDR1 is ENHRY and CDR2 is SYGVKD. Trimming took 0 bases from V and 2 from J; bases not matched to a gene: 2.